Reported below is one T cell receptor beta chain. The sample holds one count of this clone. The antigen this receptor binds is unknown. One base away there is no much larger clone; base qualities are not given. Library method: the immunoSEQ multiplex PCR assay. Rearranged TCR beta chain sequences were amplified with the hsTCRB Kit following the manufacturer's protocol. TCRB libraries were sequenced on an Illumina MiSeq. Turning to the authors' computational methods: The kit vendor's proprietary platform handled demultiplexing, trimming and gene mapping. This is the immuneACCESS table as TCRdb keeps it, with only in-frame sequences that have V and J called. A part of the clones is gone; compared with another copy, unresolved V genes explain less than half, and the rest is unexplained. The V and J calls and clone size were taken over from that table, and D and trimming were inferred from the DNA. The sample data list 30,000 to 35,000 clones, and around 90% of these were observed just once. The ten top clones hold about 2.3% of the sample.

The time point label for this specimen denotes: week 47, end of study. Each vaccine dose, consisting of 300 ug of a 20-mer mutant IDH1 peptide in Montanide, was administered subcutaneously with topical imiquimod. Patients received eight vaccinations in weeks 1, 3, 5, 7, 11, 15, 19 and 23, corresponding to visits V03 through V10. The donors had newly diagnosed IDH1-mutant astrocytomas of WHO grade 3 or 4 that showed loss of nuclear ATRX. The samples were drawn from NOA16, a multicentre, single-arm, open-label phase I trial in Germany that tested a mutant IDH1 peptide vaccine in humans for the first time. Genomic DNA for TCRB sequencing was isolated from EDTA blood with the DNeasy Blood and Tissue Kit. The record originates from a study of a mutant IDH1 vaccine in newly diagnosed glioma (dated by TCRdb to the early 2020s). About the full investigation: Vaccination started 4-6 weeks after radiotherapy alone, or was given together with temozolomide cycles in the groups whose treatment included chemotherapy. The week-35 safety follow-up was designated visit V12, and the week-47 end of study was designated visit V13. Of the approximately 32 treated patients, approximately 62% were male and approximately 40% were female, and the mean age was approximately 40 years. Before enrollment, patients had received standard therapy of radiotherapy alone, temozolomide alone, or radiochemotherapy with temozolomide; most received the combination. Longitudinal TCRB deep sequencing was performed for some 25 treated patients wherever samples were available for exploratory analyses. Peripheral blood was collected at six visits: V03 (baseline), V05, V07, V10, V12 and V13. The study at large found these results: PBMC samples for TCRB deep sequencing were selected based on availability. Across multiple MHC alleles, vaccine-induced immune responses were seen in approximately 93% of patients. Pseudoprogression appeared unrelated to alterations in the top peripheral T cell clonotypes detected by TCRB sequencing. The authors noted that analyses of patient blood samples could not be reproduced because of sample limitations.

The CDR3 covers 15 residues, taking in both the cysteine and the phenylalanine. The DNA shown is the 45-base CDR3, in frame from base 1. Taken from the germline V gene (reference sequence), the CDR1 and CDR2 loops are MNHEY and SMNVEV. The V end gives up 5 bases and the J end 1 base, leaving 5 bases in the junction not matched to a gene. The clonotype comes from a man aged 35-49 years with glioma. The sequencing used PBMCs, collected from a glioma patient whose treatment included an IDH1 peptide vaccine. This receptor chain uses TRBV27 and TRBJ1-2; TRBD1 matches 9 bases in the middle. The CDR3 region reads CASSNPDRGNYGYTF. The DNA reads TGTGCCAGCAGTAATCCGGACAGGGGTAACTATGGCTACACCTTC.